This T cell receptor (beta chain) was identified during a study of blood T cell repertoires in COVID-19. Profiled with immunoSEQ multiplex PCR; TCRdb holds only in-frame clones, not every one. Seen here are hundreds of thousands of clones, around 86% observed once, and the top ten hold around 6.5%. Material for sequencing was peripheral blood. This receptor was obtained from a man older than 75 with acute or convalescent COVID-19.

The DNA for the CDR3 is TGTGCTAGTTCCTCTCTTCGGGAAACCGGCTACACCTTC. It yields the protein CASSSLRETGYTF. V gene TRBV12-5 combines with J gene TRBJ1-2; unclear D gene. In germline, CDR1 is LGHNT, CDR2 FRNRAP. V was pared by 8 bases and J by 8 bases, with 18 bases between. The CDR3 totals 13 residues.